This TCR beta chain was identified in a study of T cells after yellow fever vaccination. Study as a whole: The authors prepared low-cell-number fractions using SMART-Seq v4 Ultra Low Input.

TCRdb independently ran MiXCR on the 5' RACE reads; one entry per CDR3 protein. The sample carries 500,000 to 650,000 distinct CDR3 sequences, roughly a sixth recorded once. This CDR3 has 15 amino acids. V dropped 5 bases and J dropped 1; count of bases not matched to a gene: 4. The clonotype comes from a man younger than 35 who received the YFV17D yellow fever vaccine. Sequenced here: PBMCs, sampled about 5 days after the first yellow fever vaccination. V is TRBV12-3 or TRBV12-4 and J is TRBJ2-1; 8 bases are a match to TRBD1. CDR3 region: CASSRTGISYNEQFF. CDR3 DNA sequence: TGTGCCAGCAGTCGGACAGGGATTTCCTACAATGAGCAGTTCTTC.